This entry lists 4 T cell receptor beta chains sequenced from one sample in a study of T cells after yellow fever vaccination. In TCRdb, the 5' RACE reads were re-called with MiXCR into one record per CDR3 protein. The data hold around 160,000 distinct CDR3 sequences, with about 7% observed a single time. Here the sequenced sample was CD4+ T cells sorted from PBMCs, taken 5 days after the first yellow fever vaccination. The receptors come from a man in his late teens or twenties who received the YFV17D yellow fever vaccine.

The sample holds many counts of this clonotype. The V and J genes are TRBV12-3 or TRBV12-4 and TRBJ1-2; 7 bases fit TRBD1. The CDR3 extends over 14 amino acids. After removal of 6 bases from V and 7 bases from J, the junction contained 11 bases not matched to a gene. The CDR3, as DNA: TGTGCCAGCAGCCCAGGGGGGGGCCGCCCTGGCTACACCTTC. Translating gives CASSPGGGRPGYTF.

V usage is TRBV13 and J usage is TRBJ1-5, with TRBD1 matching 8 bases. The CDR3 covers 13 residues. After removal of 6 bases from V and 7 bases from J, the junction contained 5 bases not matched to a gene. Germline CDR1 and CDR2: PRHDT and FYEKMQ (reference sequence). DNA for the CDR3: TGTGCCAGCAGTTCGACAGGGGAGCAGCCCCAGCATTTT. Protein product: CASSSTGEQPQHF.

This chain joins TRBV5-4 and TRBJ2-3; TRBD1 matches 7 bases. V lost 4 bases and J lost 1; bases outside the gene matches: 6. This CDR3 is 15 amino acids long. Germline V lookup: CDR1 SGHNT, CDR2 YYREEE (reference sequence). The CDR3 is CASSLSTGRTDTQYF. Written as DNA, the CDR3 is TGTGCCAGCAGCCTATCGACAGGGCGCACAGATACGCAGTATTTT.

The sample holds a few counts of this clonotype. This chain links TRBV5-1 with TRBJ2-5; possibly TRBD2 for D (5 bases). This CDR3 region has 16 residues. V was shortened by 4 bases and J by 3 bases, with 19 bases between the two germline ends. Per germline, CDR1 SGHRS and CDR2 YFSETQ. The CDR3 loop is CASSRGTVATEETQYF. The CDR3 DNA sequence: TGCGCCAGCAGCCGGGGTACAGTCGCCACTGAAGAGACCCAGTACTTC.